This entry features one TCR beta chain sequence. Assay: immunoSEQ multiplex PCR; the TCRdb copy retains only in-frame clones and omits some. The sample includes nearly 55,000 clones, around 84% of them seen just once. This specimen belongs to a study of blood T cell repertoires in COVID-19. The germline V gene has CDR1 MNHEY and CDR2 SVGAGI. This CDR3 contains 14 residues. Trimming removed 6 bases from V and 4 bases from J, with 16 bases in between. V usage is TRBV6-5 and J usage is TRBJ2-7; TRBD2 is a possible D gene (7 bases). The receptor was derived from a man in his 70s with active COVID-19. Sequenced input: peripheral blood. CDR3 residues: CASRVGGGEYEQYF. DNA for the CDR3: TGTGCCAGCAGGGTAGGAGGGGGGGAGTACGAGCAGTACTTC.